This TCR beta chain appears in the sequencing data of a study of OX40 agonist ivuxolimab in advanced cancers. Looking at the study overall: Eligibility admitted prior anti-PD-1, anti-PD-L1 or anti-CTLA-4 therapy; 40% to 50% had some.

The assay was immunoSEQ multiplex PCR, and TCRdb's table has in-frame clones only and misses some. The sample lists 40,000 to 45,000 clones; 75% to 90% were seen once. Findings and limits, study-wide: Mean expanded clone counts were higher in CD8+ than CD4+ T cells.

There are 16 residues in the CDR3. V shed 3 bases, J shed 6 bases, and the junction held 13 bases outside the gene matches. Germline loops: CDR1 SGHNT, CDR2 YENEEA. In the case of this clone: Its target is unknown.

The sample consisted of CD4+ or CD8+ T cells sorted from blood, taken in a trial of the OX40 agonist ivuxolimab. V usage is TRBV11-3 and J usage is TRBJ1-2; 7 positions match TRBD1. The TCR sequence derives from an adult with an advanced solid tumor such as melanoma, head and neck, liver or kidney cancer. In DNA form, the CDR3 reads TGTGCCAGCAGCTTGACTCCGACAGGGAATGAGAATGGCTACACCTTC. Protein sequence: CASSLTPTGNENGYTF. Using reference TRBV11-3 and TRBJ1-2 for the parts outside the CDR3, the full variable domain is EAGVVQSPRYKIIEKKQPVAFWCNPISGHNTLYWYLQNLGQGPELLIRYENEEAVDDSQLPKDRFSAERLKGVDSTLKIQPAELGDSAVYLCASSLTPTGNENGYTFGSGTRLTVV.